The sequence of this T cell receptor beta chain was determined in a study of blood T cell repertoires in COVID-19. About the research overall: The United States, Italy and Spain provided the acute and convalescent COVID-19 samples.

This clone was detected a few times. Study processing details: Reference gene primer amplification gave estimated nucleated cell counts. The repertoire was sequenced with immunoSEQ multiplex PCR; TCRdb's copy has only in-frame clones and lacks some. D and trimming come from the DNA, and the V and J calls and clone size come from that table. The sample includes about 220,000 clones, over 65% of them seen just once. All recovered Cohort 3 donors got two negative PCRs, got clearance, or saw symptom resolution. Sequencing was carried out using PBMCs or T cells enriched from blood (not recorded which). The source is a woman aged 55-70 years who had recovered from COVID-19.

The CDR3 DNA is TGTGCCAGCAGCTCAACCGGGACAGGTTTGGGTGAGCAGTTCTTC. Residues: CASSSTGTGLGEQFF. The V and J genes are TRBV5-4 and TRBJ2-1; 8 bases map to TRBD1. CDR1 and CDR2 (germline): SGHNT, YYREEE (reference sequence). This CDR3 is built from 15 residues. The junction had 11 bases not matched to a gene; V was cut back by 3 bases and J by 9 bases.